These T cell receptor beta chains were read from a single sample in a study of CD8 T cells in Susac syndrome. TCRdb passed the immunoSEQ multiplex PCR reads through MiXCR, listing each CDR3 protein once. The sample carries 150,000 to 250,000 distinct CDR3 sequences, over 90% recorded once. Material: CD4+ T cells from PBMCs. Source of these receptors: a human donor with multiple sclerosis. Both conserved end residues are part of each CDR3. A D gene is named only where the DNA matches it firmly. The size entry is marked missing in some rows and otherwise reads once, few, many or a size class.

v_call	clone_size	j_call	d_call	cdr3_aa	cdr3_nt
TRBV3-1	.	TRBJ1-5	.	CASSQDRAEPQHF	TGTGCCAGCAGCCAAGACAGGGCGGAGCCCCAGCATTTT
TRBV10-3	.	TRBJ2-1	.	CAIRPSLLEANEQFF	TGTGCCATCAGACCCTCCCTTCTTGAGGCGAATGAGCAGTTCTTC
TRBV12-3/TRBV12-4	.	TRBJ1-5	.	CASSLGGIQPQHF	TGTGCCAGCAGTTTAGGGGGAATTCAGCCCCAGCATTTT
TRBV7-6	.	TRBJ2-3	.	CASSPDSFTDTQYF	TGTGCCAGCAGCCCAGACAGTTTCACAGATACGCAGTATTTT
TRBV27	.	TRBJ2-4	.	CASSLLAKNIQYF	TGTGCCAGCAGTTTATTAGCCAAAAACATTCAGTACTTC
TRBV14	.	TRBJ1-1	.	CASSPYHMNTEAFF	TGTGCCAGCAGCCCTTACCATATGAACACTGAAGCTTTCTTT
TRBV25-1	.	TRBJ1-2	TRBD1	CASSESGRGLYGYTF	TGTGCCAGCAGTGAATCGGGCAGGGGGCTCTATGGCTACACCTTC
TRBV25-1	.	TRBJ2-5	.	CASSEEVTGTQYF	TGTGCCAGCAGTGAAGAGGTAACGGGGACCCAGTACTTC
TRBV5-1	once	TRBJ1-1	.	CASSLGIMNTEAFF	TGCGCCAGCAGCTTGGGCATCATGAACACTGAAGCTTTCTTT
TRBV12-3/TRBV12-4	.	TRBJ2-7	TRBD2	CASSKSGSSYEQYF	TGTGCCAGCAGCAAGAGCGGGAGCTCCTACGAGCAGTACTTC
TRBV24-1	.	TRBJ2-1	.	CATSDPRLGGDEQFF	TGTGCCACCAGTGATCCCCGACTAGGAGGCGATGAGCAGTTCTTC
TRBV27	.	TRBJ2-1	TRBD1	CASSLGTGAYNEQFF	TGTGCCAGCAGTTTGGGTACAGGGGCCTACAATGAGCAGTTCTTC
TRBV20-1	.	TRBJ2-5	.	CSARKGPPEETQYF	TGCAGTGCTAGAAAGGGACCCCCGGAAGAGACCCAGTACTTC
TRBV29-1	.	TRBJ2-1	TRBD1	CSVTDRGNWNEQFF	TGCAGCGTCACCGACAGGGGCAATTGGAATGAGCAGTTCTTC
TRBV5-1	.	TRBJ1-2	.	CASSRVAGSDGYTF	TGCGCCAGCAGCCGCGTCGCGGGTTCTGATGGCTACACCTTC
TRBV30	.	TRBJ1-2	.	CAWKQTGLLYGYTF	TGTGCCTGGAAACAGACAGGACTTCTCTATGGCTACACCTTC
TRBV3-1	once	TRBJ2-7	.	CASSQVPRSLEQYF	TGTGCCAGCAGCCAAGTCCCCCGCTCCCTCGAGCAGTACTTC
TRBV6-2/TRBV6-3	.	TRBJ2-7	TRBD1	CASSSEDREIQQYF	TGTGCCAGCAGTTCGGAGGACAGGGAAATCCAGCAGTACTTC
TRBV20-1	.	TRBJ1-5	.	CSAMTGWDQPQHF	TGCAGTGCTATGACGGGGTGGGATCAGCCCCAGCATTTT
TRBV2	.	TRBJ2-7	.	CASQQGTPLGEQYF	TGTGCCAGCCAACAGGGAACCCCCCTCGGCGAGCAGTACTTC
TRBV7-8	once	TRBJ2-2	TRBD1	CASSSAPGQLNTGELFF	TGTGCCAGCAGCTCGGCCCCGGGACAGTTGAACACCGGGGAGCTGTTTTTT
TRBV6-5	.	TRBJ2-7	.	CASSSDQQGWFHEQYF	TGTGCCAGCAGTTCCGACCAACAGGGTTGGTTCCACGAGCAGTACTTC